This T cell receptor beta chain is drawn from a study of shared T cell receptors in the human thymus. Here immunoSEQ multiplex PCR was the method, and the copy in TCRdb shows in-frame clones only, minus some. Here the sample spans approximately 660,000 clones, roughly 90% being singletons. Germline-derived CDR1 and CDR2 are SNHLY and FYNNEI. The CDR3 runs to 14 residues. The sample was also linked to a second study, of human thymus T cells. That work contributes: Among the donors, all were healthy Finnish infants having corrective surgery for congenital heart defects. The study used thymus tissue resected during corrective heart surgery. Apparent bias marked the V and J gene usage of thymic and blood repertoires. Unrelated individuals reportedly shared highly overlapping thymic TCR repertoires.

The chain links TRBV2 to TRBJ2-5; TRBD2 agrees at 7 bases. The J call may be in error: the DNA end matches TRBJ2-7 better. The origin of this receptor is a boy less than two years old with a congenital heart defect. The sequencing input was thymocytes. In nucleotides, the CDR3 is TGTGCCAGCAGGTATCCCGGGAGGAGCCACGAGCAGTACTTC. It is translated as CASRYPGRSHEQYF.